A single sample is the source of the 8 T cell receptor beta chains below, sequenced in a study of blood T cell repertoires in COVID-19. Clones were read by immunoSEQ multiplex PCR, and TCRdb kept only the in-frame ones, dropping some. Here the sample spans approximately 330,000 clones, roughly 87% being singletons. Sequences were obtained from peripheral blood. Receptors originate from a man aged 25 to 40 with COVID-19, enrolled during active disease.

The count of this clone is one. The V and J genes are TRBV7-9 and TRBJ1-5; 10 bases fit TRBD1. V lost 5 bases, J lost 3 bases, and 7 bases stayed unmatched. The CDR3 is made up of 16 amino acids. Germline loops: CDR1 SEHNR, CDR2 FQNEAQ (reference sequence). The chain's CDR3 is CASSVTGTGDNQPQHF. DNA for the CDR3: TGTGCCAGCAGCGTTACCGGGACAGGGGACAATCAGCCCCAGCATTTT.

This clone appeared a few times. This chain connects TRBV19 to TRBJ1-2; no firm D call. CDR3 size: 12 residues. Trimming removed 3 bases from V and 1 base from J, with 3 bases in between. Germline V lookup: CDR1 LNHDA, CDR2 SQIVND (reference sequence). CDR3 DNA: TGTGCCAGTAGTATCAGTAACTATGGCTACACCTTC. Residues: CASSISNYGYTF.

V usage is TRBV2 and J usage is TRBJ2-3, with D maybe TRBD2 (5 bases). The CDR3 runs to 15 residues. With 1 base removed from V and 0 bases from J, the gap between germline ends came to 8 bases. CDR1 is SNHLY, CDR2 FYNNEI, per germline. The CDR3 DNA reads TGTGCCAGCAGTGAAGGGTTAGCGAGCACAGATACGCAGTATTTT. It is translated as CASSEGLASTDTQYF.

The chain joins TRBV7-8 to TRBJ2-3; possible D gene TRBD1, 5 bases. There are 12 residues in the CDR3. The germline V gene encodes CDR1 SGHVS and CDR2 FQNEAQ. The V end lost 2 bases, the J end lost 9 bases, and 9 bases lay between the germline ends. The CDR3 loop is CASSLRGLTQYF. The CDR3 DNA reads as TGTGCCAGCAGCTTAAGGGGATTGACGCAGTATTTT.

To note about this clone: Other nucleotide sequences from this sample produce the same CDR3. The V gene is TRBV5-1, the J gene TRBJ1-1; 8 bases line up with TRBD1. The junction had 3 bases not matched to a gene; V was cut back by 4 bases and J by 1 base. CDR1 SGHRS and CDR2 YFSETQ come from the germline V gene. The CDR3 runs 14 residues. The CDR3 protein is CASSPGQANTEAFF. CDR3 in DNA: TGCGCCAGCAGCCCGGGACAGGCGAACACTGAAGCTTTCTTT. The full variable domain, completed using reference TRBV5-1 and TRBJ1-1, is KAGVTQTPRYLIKTRGQQVTLSCSPISGHRSVSWYQQTPGQGLQFLFEYFSETQRNKGNFPGRFSGRQFSNSRSEMNVSTLELGDSALYLCASSPGQANTEAFFGQGTRLTVV.

The chain recombines TRBV7-9 with TRBJ2-1, with D possibly TRBD2 on 7 matching bases. The V gene's germline CDR1 is SEHNR and CDR2 FQNEAQ (reference sequence). The CDR3 loop spans 17 amino acids. Trimming stripped 1 base from V and 7 bases from J, with 20 bases between. Here the CDR3 DNA reads TGTGCCAGCAGCTTAGATATAGGACTAGGGGGTTTGAATGAGCAGTTCTTC. Protein: CASSLDIGLGGLNEQFF.

This clone was observed a handful of times. The CDR3 sequence: CASSLVTGVNTGELFF. The CDR3 DNA is TGCGCCAGCAGCTTGGTGACAGGGGTGAACACCGGGGAGCTGTTTTTT. The chain recombines TRBV5-1 with TRBJ2-2; TRBD1 matches 8 bases. V lost 0 bases and J lost 1; bases outside the gene matches: 2. This CDR3 contains 16 residues. The germline V gene has CDR1 SGHRS and CDR2 YFSETQ.

V usage is TRBV7-3 and J usage is TRBJ1-1; TRBD1 matches at 9 bases. V was clipped by 1 base and J by 1 base; unmatched bases: 4. From germline, CDR1 is SGHTA and CDR2 FQGTGA. The CDR3 has 16 amino acids. CDR3 sequence reads: CASSLKKGQGNTEAFF. The CDR3 bases are TGTGCCAGCAGCTTAAAAAAGGGACAGGGGAACACTGAAGCTTTCTTT.